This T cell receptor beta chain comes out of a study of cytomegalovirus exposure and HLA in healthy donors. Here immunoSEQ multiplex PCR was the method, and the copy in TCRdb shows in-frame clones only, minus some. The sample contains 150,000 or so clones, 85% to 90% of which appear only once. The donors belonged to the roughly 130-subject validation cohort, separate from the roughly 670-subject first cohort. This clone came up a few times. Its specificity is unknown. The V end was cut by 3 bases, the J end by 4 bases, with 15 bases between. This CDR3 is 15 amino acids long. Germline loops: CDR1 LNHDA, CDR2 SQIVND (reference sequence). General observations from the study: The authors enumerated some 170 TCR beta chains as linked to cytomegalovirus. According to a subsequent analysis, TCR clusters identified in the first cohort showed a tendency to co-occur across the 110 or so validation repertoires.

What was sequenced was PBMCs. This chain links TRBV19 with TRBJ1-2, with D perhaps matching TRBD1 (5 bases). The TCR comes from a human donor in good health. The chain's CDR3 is CASSIQGGVGYGYTF. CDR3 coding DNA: TGTGCCAGTAGTATTCAGGGAGGTGTGGGCTATGGCTACACCTTC.